One and the same sample provided the 10 T cell receptor beta chains below, sequenced in a study of CXCR3-negative and CXCR3-positive naive CD8 T cells (dated by TCRdb to about 2019). The run used a NextSeq 550. The Human TCR Profiling Kit (MiLaboratory) was used to prepare UMI-labeled 5' RACE TRB cDNA libraries. After TCRdb reprocessed the reads, each CDR3 protein sequence was kept as one row, without DNA. The table of this sample itemizes some 50,000 distinct CDR3 sequences. The top ten clonotypes cover about 1.6% of the sample. The material sequenced was naive CXCR3- CD8+ T cells from blood. The cell subset or site label for this specimen denotes: CD45RO-CCR7+CD27+CD95- naive CD8+ T cells lacking CXCR3 (TNR3-). These receptors were collected from a human donor in good health. Some clones in this sample may be carry-over from other donors' samples.

The chain employs TRBV3-1 and TRBJ1-2; as DNA is missing, the TRBD1 call by TCRdb cannot be tested. This CDR3 is 15 amino acids long. Germline assignment: CDR1 LGHDT and CDR2 YNNKEL (reference sequence). This CDR3 reads CASSQELTGAGGYTF.

CDR3 residues: CSVRQSSYEQYF. The rearrangement uses TRBV29-1 and TRBJ2-7. CDR3 length: 12 amino acids. Germline CDR1 reads SQVTM; CDR2 reads ANQGSEA.

This sequence joins TRBV7-9 and TRBJ1-2; TCRdb picks TRBD1, but there is no DNA to check that call. Germline CDR1 and CDR2: SEHNR and FQNEAQ (reference sequence). This CDR3 has 16 amino acids. Here the CDR3 reads CASSLVATGANYGYTF.

The V and J genes are TRBV29-1 and TRBJ1-2; TCRdb gives TRBD1 as the D gene, but with no DNA this cannot be confirmed. The CDR3 totals 13 residues. CDR1 is SQVTM and CDR2 is ANQGSEA in the germline V gene. CDR3 sequence: CSVEGLSDYGYTF.

The chain uses TRBV3-1 and TRBJ1-1; with no DNA, the TCRdb D assignment of TRBD1 cannot be verified. The V gene's germline CDR1 is LGHDT and CDR2 YNNKEL (reference sequence). The CDR3 extends over 14 amino acids. CDR3 region: CASSQDREITEAFF.

The chain links TRBV12-3 or TRBV12-4 to TRBJ2-1; no DNA is available, so the TRBD1 call from TCRdb remains unchecked. CDR3 length: 12 residues. The CDR3: CASTPGGYEQFF.

The chain carries TRBV29-1 and TRBJ1-3; the TRBD1 assignment by TCRdb is unverifiable without DNA. In germline, CDR1 is SQVTM, CDR2 ANQGSEA. The CDR3 consists of 13 residues. The CDR3: CSVPGSSGNTIYF.

The J gene is TRBJ2-7, the V gene TRBV7-9. This CDR3 contains 12 residues. In germline, CDR1 is SEHNR, CDR2 FQNEAQ (reference sequence). The CDR3 reads CASSLLPYEQYF.

The V call is TRBV27, the J call TRBJ2-7; checking the TCRdb D call of TRBD1 is not possible without DNA. This CDR3 spans 15 amino acids. CDR1 is MNHEY, CDR2 SMNVEV, per germline (reference sequence). CDR3 loop: CASSPRGGGTYEQYF.

The rearrangement joins TRBV5-1 to TRBJ2-1; TCRdb selects TRBD1, and the lack of DNA leaves this call unchecked. The CDR3 is 17 residues long. Germline loops: CDR1 SGHRS, CDR2 YFSETQ. CDR3 amino acids: CASSLGGNAPADNEQFF.